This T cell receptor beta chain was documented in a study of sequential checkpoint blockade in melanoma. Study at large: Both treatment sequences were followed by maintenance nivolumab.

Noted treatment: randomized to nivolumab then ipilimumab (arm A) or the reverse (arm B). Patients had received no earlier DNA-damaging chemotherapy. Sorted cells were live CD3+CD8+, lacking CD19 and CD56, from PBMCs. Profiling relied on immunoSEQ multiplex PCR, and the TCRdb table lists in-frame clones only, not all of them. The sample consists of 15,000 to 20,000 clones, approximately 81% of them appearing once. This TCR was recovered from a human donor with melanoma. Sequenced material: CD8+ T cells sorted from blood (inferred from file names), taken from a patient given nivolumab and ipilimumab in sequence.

CDR3 nucleotide sequence: TGCGCCAGCAGCCAAGCTAGGGGAACCTACGAGCAGTACTTC. The encoded protein is CASSQARGTYEQYF. This rearrangement joins TRBV4-1 to TRBJ2-7, with D tentatively TRBD1 (5 bases). Germline V lookup: CDR1 MGHRA, CDR2 YSYEKL. V was pared by 1 base and J by 2 bases, with 9 bases between. CDR3 length: 14 amino acids.